The sequence of this TCR beta chain was determined in a study of CD8 T cell repertoires and HIV-1 epitope variants. Overall study context: Twenty-five autologous and known Gag and Nef epitope variant peptides each stimulated T cells separately. Tested: three Gag epitope families, Nef HW9 and YT9. Equal numbers of autologous T cell-negative cells presented antigen to enriched T cells. Study results and limitations: Of about 10 antigen-specific beta clonotypes, 5 or 6 appeared to cross-react with escape variants.

This clone occurred once. What it recognizes is unknown. The germline gives CDR1 SGHAT, CDR2 FQDESV (reference sequence). Germline trimming cut 1 base from V and 5 bases from J; bases unmatched to any gene: 8. The CDR3 extends over 17 amino acids. Produced via immunoSEQ multiplex PCR; TCRdb's table is partial and in-frame only. The data hold under 100,000 clones, with just under 75% observed a single time. Sequencing used uncultured baseline CD8+ T cells from peripheral blood mononuclear cells (PBMCs). The chain is built from TRBV11-1 and TRBJ2-1; 10 nucleotides line up with TRBD2. This clonotype originated in a male donor with HIV. CDR3 bases: TGTGCCAGCAGCTTAGGGTCTAGCGGGAGTCTCAACAATGAGCAGTTCTTC. Translated: CASSLGSSGSLNNEQFF. The complete variable domain, with remaining parts taken from reference TRBV11-1 and TRBJ2-1, reads EAEVAQSPRYKITEKSQAVAFWCDPISGHATLYWYRQILGQGPELLVQFQDESVVDDSQLPKDRFSAERLKGVDSTLKIQPAELGDSAMYLCASSLGSSGSLNNEQFFGPGTRLTVL.